Presented here are 18 T cell receptor beta chains from one specimen sequenced in a study of blood T cell repertoires in COVID-19. Generated by immunoSEQ multiplex PCR, the TCRdb table keeps only in-frame clones and is missing some. The table lists around 38,000 clones, around 84% of them singletons. The sequencing input was peripheral blood. The source is an older man with acute or convalescent COVID-19.

The V and J genes are TRBV18 and TRBJ2-7, with 8 bases that match TRBD2. This CDR3 has 11 residues. After removal of 6 bases from V and 6 bases from J, the junction contained 1 base not matched to a gene. Germline CDR1 is KGHSH and CDR2 is LQKENI. CDR3 in amino acids: CASSGGAEQYF. For the CDR3, the DNA is TGTGCCAGCTCCGGGGGGGCCGAGCAGTACTTC.

This clone was observed once. The rearrangement links TRBV18 to TRBJ1-5; TRBD1 matches 9 bases. Trimming removed 6 bases from V and 10 bases from J; junction bases left unmatched: 16. This CDR3 has 16 residues. Germline V gives CDR1 KGHSH, CDR2 LQKENI. CDR3 amino acids: CASSPGIPGQGSPQHF. The CDR3 DNA reads TGTGCCAGCTCCCCAGGGATTCCGGGACAGGGATCCCCCCAGCATTTT.

This rearrangement joins TRBV6-6 to TRBJ1-5; 7 bases are shared with TRBD1. The V and J ends lost 5 bases and 7 bases, in that order; junction bases with no gene match: 5. CDR3 length equals 13 residues. CDR1 MNHNY and CDR2 SVGAGI come from the germline V gene (reference sequence). CDR3 protein: CASSDRANQPQHF. DNA of the CDR3: TGTGCCAGCAGTGACAGGGCAAACCAGCCCCAGCATTTT.

This clone turned up a few times. The chain couples TRBV7-3 to TRBJ2-3; TRBD1 matches 8 bases. This CDR3 is built from 14 residues. Germline V gene lookup returns CDR1 SGHTA and CDR2 FQGTGA. With 2 bases clipped from V and 4 bases from J, the junction kept 2 bases outside the gene matches. The CDR3 DNA reads as TGTGCCAGCAGCTTAGACAGGGGTGCAGATACGCAGTATTTT. Translating it yields CASSLDRGADTQYF. The full variable domain, its missing parts supplied by reference TRBV7-3 and TRBJ2-3, is GAGVSQTPSNKVTEKGKYVELRCDPISGHTALYWYRQSLGQGPEFLIYFQGTGAADDSGLPNDRFFAVRPEGSVSTLKIQRTERGDSAVYLCASSLDRGADTQYFGPGTRLTVL.

The V call is TRBV11-2, the J call TRBJ2-5; 7 bases map to TRBD1. Germline values: CDR1 SGHAT, CDR2 FQNNGV. The CDR3 is 15 residues long. Unmatched junction bases numbered 9, after V lost 5 bases and J lost 3 bases. The chain's CDR3 is CASSANSGTEETQYF. The CDR3 coding sequence is TGTGCCAGCAGCGCCAACTCCGGGACAGAAGAGACCCAGTACTTC.

This chain links TRBV6-2 or TRBV6-3 with TRBJ1-4; D remains ambiguous. The V gene lost 4 bases and the J gene lost 0 bases, with 9 bases spanning the gap. Germline values: CDR1 MNHEY, CDR2 SVGEGT. CDR3 length: 15 amino acids. The CDR3 DNA is TGTGCCAGCAGTTCAAGGCGGGCAACTAATGAAAAACTGTTTTTT. Protein: CASSSRRATNEKLFF.

The rearrangement uses TRBV11-2 and TRBJ1-1; 8 bases are shared with TRBD1. The V and J ends lost 5 bases and 5 bases, in that order; junction bases with no gene match: 4. Per the germline V gene, CDR1 is SGHAT and CDR2 is FQNNGV. The CDR3 runs 13 residues. CDR3 region: CASSTRTGTEAFF. CDR3 DNA sequence: TGTGCCAGCAGCACCCGGACAGGGACTGAAGCTTTCTTT.

The CDR3 DNA is TGTGCCAGCAGCCCCCGGGATAACAATCAGCCCCAGCATTTT. It is translated as CASSPRDNNQPQHF. The chain couples TRBV7-9 to TRBJ1-5, with D unclear. Trimming removed 5 bases at V and 3 bases at J, with 11 bases between. CDR1 and CDR2 (germline): SEHNR, FQNEAQ (reference sequence). The CDR3 runs 14 residues.

The CDR3 nucleotides are TGTGCCAGTAGTACCGGGACTAGCGGAGCCACAGATACGCAGTATTTT. Translated: CASSTGTSGATDTQYF. This rearrangement joins TRBV19 to TRBJ2-3; 11 nucleotides align to TRBD2. This CDR3 spans 16 amino acids. Germline-derived CDR1 and CDR2 are LNHDA and SQIVND (reference sequence). After removal of 4 bases from V and 2 bases from J, the junction contained 5 bases not matched to a gene.

Turning to this clone: This sample also contains other DNA sequences that code for the same CDR3. This rearrangement joins TRBV7-9 to TRBJ1-1; D call uncertain. Per germline, CDR1 SEHNR and CDR2 FQNEAQ (reference sequence). Trimming left V 2 bases short and J 1 base short, with 5 bases between. The CDR3 covers 13 residues. Here the CDR3 DNA reads TGTGCCAGCAGCTTACAGGCGAACACTGAAGCTTTCTTT. This gives the protein CASSLQANTEAFF.

The V gene is TRBV7-9, the J gene TRBJ1-6; no firm D call. Trimming left V 1 base short and J 9 bases short, with 7 bases between. Germline values: CDR1 SEHNR, CDR2 FQNEAQ (reference sequence). This CDR3 contains 13 residues. The CDR3 spells CASSLVELSPLHF. The CDR3 region has the DNA TGTGCCAGCAGCTTAGTGGAGCTTTCACCCCTCCACTTT. The variable domain in full, with the rest retrieved from reference TRBV7-9 and TRBJ1-6, is DTGVSQNPRHKITKRGQNVTFRCDPISEHNRLYWYRQTLGQGPEFLTYFQNEAQLEKSRLLSDRFSAERPKGSFSTLEIQRTEQGDSAMYLCASSLVELSPLHFGNGTRLTVT.

This chain's CDR3 is CASSLRLAGEAEQFF. As DNA, the CDR3 is TGTGCCAGCAGTCTCAGACTAGCGGGAGAAGCTGAGCAGTTCTTC. The rearrangement joins TRBV6-2 or TRBV6-3 to TRBJ2-1, with TRBD2 matching over 12 bases. This CDR3 is 15 amino acids long. J lost 9 bases, V lost 5 bases, and 8 bases had no gene match. Germline V gene sequence: CDR1 MNHEY, CDR2 SVGEGT.

The V and J genes are TRBV28 and TRBJ2-3, with D tentatively TRBD1 (7 bases). CDR1 MDHEN and CDR2 SYDVKM come from the germline V gene. The CDR3 sequence is 15 residues long. V gave up 2 bases and J gave up 4 bases, with 13 bases separating them. The DNA of the CDR3 is TGTGCCAGCAGTTTACGGCAGGGGGGATCAGATACGCAGTATTTT. Protein sequence: CASSLRQGGSDTQYF.

V is TRBV7-2 and J is TRBJ2-5, with TRBD2 matching 12 bases. Germline V gene data show CDR1 as SGHTA and CDR2 as FQGNSA. The length of the CDR3 is 17 residues. The V and J ends lost 3 bases and 5 bases, in that order; junction bases with no gene match: 10. In nucleotides, the CDR3 is TGTGCCAGCAGCTTTCTAGCGGGGGGGCCGACGGGCGAGACCCAGTACTTC. Protein sequence: CASSFLAGGPTGETQYF.

This chain joins TRBV18 and TRBJ1-5; possible D gene TRBD1, 5 bases. With 2 bases removed from V and 3 bases from J, the gap between germline ends came to 17 bases. Per the germline V gene, CDR1 is KGHSH and CDR2 is LQKENI. The CDR3 runs to 17 residues. CDR3 protein: CASSPVGAGRDNQPQHF. The CDR3 nucleotides read TGTGCCAGCTCACCAGTCGGGGCGGGAAGGGACAATCAGCCCCAGCATTTT.

The chain carries TRBV19 and TRBJ1-2; 7 nucleotides agree with TRBD1. This CDR3 contains 14 residues. J lost 7 bases, V lost 6 bases, and 11 bases had no gene match. Germline loops: CDR1 LNHDA, CDR2 SQIVND (reference sequence). CDR3 coding DNA: TGTGCCAGTAGACCGCCTCGACAGGGTCGTGGCTACACCTTC. Its protein product is CASRPPRQGRGYTF.

The genes are TRBV24-1 and TRBJ2-3, with TRBD2 matching 10 bases. This CDR3 region has 18 residues. Germline CDR1 KGHDR, CDR2 SFDVKD. Trimming took 5 bases from V and 3 from J; bases not matched to a gene: 13. The CDR3 DNA reads as TGTGCCACCAGTGCGACGCAAACGAGCGGGGGGGATACAGATACGCAGTATTTT. Its protein is CATSATQTSGGDTDTQYF.

The rearrangement uses TRBV7-9 and TRBJ1-1; possibly TRBD1 for D (6 bases). CDR1 and CDR2 from the germline V gene are SEHNR and FQNEAQ (reference sequence). The CDR3 consists of 15 residues. The V end lost 4 bases, the J end lost 1 base, and 13 bases lay between the germline ends. Here the CDR3 DNA reads TGTGCCAGCAGCTCAGGACAGCCCGGGAACACTGAAGCTTTCTTT. This encodes CASSSGQPGNTEAFF.